Following are 29 T cell receptor beta chains from one sample sequenced in a study of cytomegalovirus exposure and HLA in healthy donors. Amplification used 60 Vbeta primers and 13 Jbeta primers. Profiled with immunoSEQ multiplex PCR; TCRdb holds only in-frame clones, not every one. This sample has 150,000 to 200,000 clones, with about 80% found just once. The specimen sequenced was PBMCs. All receptors derive from a man aged 40-55 years in good health and CMV-seronegative.

This chain connects TRBV6-5 to TRBJ2-3; 11 nucleotides align to TRBD2. Germline lookup yields CDR1 MNHEY and CDR2 SVGAGI. CDR3 length equals 14 residues. J lost 3 bases, V lost 5 bases, and 1 base had no gene match. CDR3 nucleotides: TGTGCCAGCAGTCGGACTAGCGGGACAGATACGCAGTATTTT. It is translated as CASSRTSGTDTQYF.

The chain carries TRBV5-1 and TRBJ2-1; tentative D call: TRBD2 (6 bases). Trimming took off 1 base at V and 6 bases at J, with 11 bases between the two ends. CDR1 SGHRS and CDR2 YFSETQ come from the germline V gene. This CDR3 spans 14 amino acids. The CDR3 nucleotides are TGCGCCAGCAGCTTGTACTATAGCGGCAATGAGCAGTTCTTC. Protein: CASSLYYSGNEQFF.

The rearrangement joins TRBV11-2 to TRBJ2-1, with D perhaps matching TRBD2 (5 bases). This CDR3 has 12 amino acids. V was shortened by 6 bases and J by 11 bases, with 14 bases between the two germline ends. CDR1 and CDR2 (germline): SGHAT, FQNNGV. The CDR3 here is CASRPPAGQQFF. In DNA, the CDR3 is TGTGCCAGCAGACCCCCGGCGGGCCAGCAGTTCTTC. Full variable domain (outside the CDR3, taken from reference TRBV11-2 and TRBJ2-1): EAGVAQSPRYKIIEKRQSVAFWCNPISGHATLYWYQQILGQGPKLLIQFQNNGVVDDSQLPKDRFSAERLKGVDSTLKIQPAKLEDSAVYLCASRPPAGQQFFGPGTRLTVL.

The V gene is TRBV4-1, the J gene TRBJ2-5; D is unresolved. From germline, CDR1 is MGHRA and CDR2 YSYEKL. V lost 3 bases and J 1 base, leaving 12 bases between the germline ends. The CDR3 covers 15 residues. The CDR3 is CASSHPWASQETQYF. CDR3 nucleotide sequence: TGCGCCAGCAGCCACCCATGGGCCAGCCAAGAGACCCAGTACTTC.

The chain recombines TRBV18 with TRBJ2-1; 7 nucleotides agree with TRBD2. The CDR3 runs to 18 residues. Germline assignment: CDR1 KGHSH and CDR2 LQKENI. V gave up 5 bases and J gave up 0 bases; unmatched junction bases: 13. Here the CDR3 DNA reads TGTGCCAGCTCATTTTTACAGCGGGGCCAAAGCTCCTACAATGAGCAGTTCTTC. Its protein is CASSFLQRGQSSYNEQFF.

The CDR3 loop is CASSLDLDNEGYGYTF. The CDR3 bases are TGTGCCAGCAGCTTGGACTTGGACAACGAAGGCTATGGCTACACCTTC. The J gene is TRBJ1-2, the V gene TRBV5-6, with D possibly being TRBD1 (5 bases). V was clipped by 0 bases and J by 4 bases, with 16 bases between them. In germline, CDR1 is SGHDT, CDR2 YYEEEE. The CDR3 covers 16 residues.

The rearrangement joins TRBV27 to TRBJ2-4; 7 bases are a match to TRBD1. Per germline, CDR1 MNHEY and CDR2 SMNVEV (reference sequence). There are 14 residues in the CDR3. V lost 2 bases, J lost 6 bases, and 4 bases stayed unmatched. The CDR3 loop reads CASSLQGERNIQYF. CDR3 DNA: TGTGCCAGCAGTTTACAGGGGGAGAGAAACATTCAGTACTTC.

The rearrangement links TRBV25-1 to TRBJ2-3; D perhaps matches TRBD1 (6 bases). Germline lookup yields CDR1 MGHDK and CDR2 SYGVNS. Trimming shortened V by 5 bases and J by 4 bases, and 19 bases separated the two germline ends. The CDR3 sequence is 16 residues long. This CDR3 reads CASSLYGVGAADTQYF. DNA of the CDR3: TGTGCCAGCAGTCTCTATGGAGTGGGGGCCGCAGATACGCAGTATTTT.

The chain carries TRBV2 and TRBJ2-1; a weak D match, TRBD2 (5 bases). The V end lost 6 bases, the J end lost 8 bases, and 5 bases lay between the germline ends. CDR1 and CDR2 (germline): SNHLY, FYNNEI. The CDR3 is 10 residues long. The CDR3 here is CASREDEQFF. Written as DNA, the CDR3 is TGTGCCAGCAGGGAGGATGAGCAGTTCTTC.

The chain couples TRBV6-6 to TRBJ1-5; no clear D gene. Germline CDR1 MNHNY, CDR2 SVGAGI (reference sequence). The CDR3 runs to 14 residues. With 7 bases removed from V and 2 bases from J, the gap between germline ends came to 12 bases. CDR3 amino acids: CASNPPGGNQPQHF. CDR3 DNA: TGTGCCAGCAACCCCCCCGGGGGCAATCAGCCCCAGCATTTT.

J is TRBJ2-2 and V is TRBV6-5, with D possibly matching TRBD1 (6 bases). This CDR3 comprises 14 residues. Trimming stripped 6 bases from V and 6 bases from J, with 14 bases between. Germline lookup yields CDR1 MNHEY and CDR2 SVGAGI. The CDR3 bases are TGTGCCAGCAGAGGCTACAGGGCGGCCGGGGAGCTGTTTTTT. Translated: CASRGYRAAGELFF.

The chain uses TRBV29-1 and TRBJ2-5; 7 nucleotides agree with TRBD1. Per germline, CDR1 SQVTM and CDR2 ANQGSEA. The ends lost 4 bases at V and 4 bases at J; junction bases unmatched: 0. This CDR3 is built from 11 residues. In DNA, the CDR3 is TGCAGCGTTGGGGACAGAGAGACCCAGTACTTC. It translates to CSVGDRETQYF.

The gene calls are TRBV5-1 and TRBJ2-7; D perhaps matches TRBD2 (5 bases). The germline gives CDR1 SGHRS, CDR2 YFSETQ. The CDR3 is 14 amino acids. With 2 bases removed from V and 4 bases from J, the gap between germline ends came to 13 bases. This CDR3 is CASSLLPGRYEQYF. CDR3 bases: TGCGCCAGCAGCTTATTGCCGGGAAGGTACGAGCAGTACTTC.

The rearrangement uses TRBV9 and TRBJ2-7; D remains ambiguous. This CDR3 comprises 14 residues. From germline, CDR1 is SGDLS and CDR2 YYNGEE. Trimming removed 2 bases from V and 2 bases from J, with 11 bases in between. The CDR3 loop reads CASSVYAETYEQYF. The CDR3 DNA reads TGTGCCAGCAGCGTTTATGCGGAGACCTACGAGCAGTACTTC. Combining the CDR3 with reference TRBV9 and TRBJ2-7 gives the whole variable domain DSGVTQTPKHLITATGQRVTLRCSPRSGDLSVYWYQQSLDQGLQFLIQYYNGEERAKGNILERFSAQQFPDLHSELNLSSLELGDSALYFCASSVYAETYEQYFGPGTRLTVT.

The rearrangement links TRBV7-3 to TRBJ2-5; D ambiguous. The CDR3 has 16 amino acids. The V end was cut by 3 bases, the J end by 3 bases, with 17 bases between. Germline CDR1 is SGHTA and CDR2 is FQGTGA. For the CDR3, the DNA is TGTGCCAGCAGCTTGGCCCCCCGAGGTGCTGAAGAGACCCAGTACTTC. Its protein product is CASSLAPRGAEETQYF.

In this sample, this clone turned up a few times. The chain links TRBV6-5 to TRBJ2-7; D not certain. The CDR3 contains 14 residues. With 2 bases removed from V and 0 bases from J, the gap between germline ends came to 8 bases. Germline loops: CDR1 MNHEY, CDR2 SVGAGI. The CDR3 coding sequence is TGTGCCAGCAGTTACGGCCCTTACTCCTACGAGCAGTACTTC. Protein sequence: CASSYGPYSYEQYF.

This chain joins TRBV30 and TRBJ2-5; D not resolved. This CDR3 is built from 12 residues. CDR1 is GTSNPN and CDR2 is SVGIG in the germline V gene (reference sequence). V was pared by 3 bases and J by 0 bases, with 5 bases between. As DNA, the CDR3 is TGTGCCTGGAGCCAGGACCAAGAGACCCAGTACTTC. Protein product: CAWSQDQETQYF.

The genes are TRBV6-5 and TRBJ2-3; TRBD1 matches 7 bases. CDR1 and CDR2 (germline): MNHEY, SVGAGI. This CDR3 spans 13 amino acids. Unmatched junction bases numbered 2, after V lost 2 bases and J lost 6 bases. This CDR3 reads CASSYQQGDTQYF. The CDR3 nucleotides are TGTGCCAGCAGTTACCAACAGGGGGATACGCAGTATTTT.

The CDR3 sequence is CASSLGLAGGRGSYNEQFF. CDR3 sequence (DNA): TGTGCCAGCAGTTTAGGACTAGCGGGGGGGCGGGGGTCCTACAATGAGCAGTTCTTC. The chain recombines TRBV27 with TRBJ2-1; 15 bases map to TRBD2. Germline trimming cut 2 bases from V and 1 base from J; bases unmatched to any gene: 6. CDR1 and CDR2 (germline): MNHEY, SMNVEV (reference sequence). The CDR3 consists of 19 residues.

This chain joins TRBV11-2 and TRBJ2-7; D perhaps matches TRBD1 (5 bases). The CDR3 length is 14 residues. The V end was cut by 3 bases, the J end by 6 bases, with 15 bases between. Germline lookup yields CDR1 SGHAT and CDR2 FQNNGV. The CDR3 loop reads CASSFLTQVGEQYF. In DNA form, the CDR3 reads TGTGCCAGCAGCTTTCTGACACAGGTTGGCGAGCAGTACTTC.

The chain combines TRBV4-2 with TRBJ1-3; D unresolved. Trimming pared 1 base from V and 1 base from J, leaving 11 bases between. There are 16 residues in the CDR3. The V gene's germline CDR1 is LGHNA and CDR2 YNFKEQ. CDR3 loop: CASSQVQTKSGNTIYF. In DNA form, the CDR3 reads TGTGCCAGCAGCCAAGTACAGACAAAATCTGGAAACACCATATATTTT.

This sequence joins TRBV2 and TRBJ2-7; perhaps TRBD1 as D (6 bases). From germline, CDR1 is SNHLY and CDR2 FYNNEI. This CDR3 has 13 amino acids. Trimming took 6 bases from V and 0 from J, leaving 9 bases between them. The CDR3 here is CASRIGGSYEQYF. The CDR3 coding sequence is TGTGCCAGCAGGATAGGGGGCTCCTACGAGCAGTACTTC.

This chain joins TRBV28 and TRBJ2-2; possible D gene TRBD1, 6 bases. V dropped 6 bases and J dropped 4 bases, with 12 bases sitting between them. This CDR3 is built from 14 residues. CDR1 and CDR2 from the germline V gene are MDHEN and SYDVKM. CDR3 in amino acids: CASRRTASTGELFF. The CDR3 DNA reads as TGTGCCAGCAGGCGGACAGCGAGCACCGGGGAGCTGTTTTTT.

This clone was seen a handful of times. The chain combines TRBV6-5 with TRBJ2-2; TRBD1 agrees at 7 bases. Germline V gene lookup returns CDR1 MNHEY and CDR2 SVGAGI. Unmatched junction bases numbered 3, after V lost 7 bases and J lost 1 base. This CDR3 is built from 14 residues. CDR3 in DNA: TGTGCCAGCAAGGGACAGCAGAACACCGGGGAGCTGTTTTTT. This gives the protein CASKGQQNTGELFF.

The CDR3 sequence is CASRKGWRVPSTDTQYF. DNA for the CDR3: TGTGCCAGCAGAAAGGGATGGCGGGTCCCTAGCACAGATACGCAGTATTTT. The V call is TRBV28, the J call TRBJ2-3, with D perhaps TRBD2 (5 bases). The CDR3 totals 17 residues. Germline CDR1 MDHEN, CDR2 SYDVKM. V dropped 6 bases and J dropped 0 bases, with 19 bases sitting between them.

The gene calls are TRBV20-1 and TRBJ2-5, with unresolved D. V was shortened by 1 base and J by 5 bases, with 2 bases between the two germline ends. Germline assignment: CDR1 DFQATT and CDR2 SNEGSKA (reference sequence). This CDR3 comprises 10 residues. CDR3 residues: CSARAETQYF. The CDR3 nucleotides are TGCAGTGCTAGAGCGGAGACCCAGTACTTC.

The CDR3: CATSRDLGVKETQYF. The CDR3 coding sequence is TGTGCCACCAGCAGAGATCTAGGGGTAAAAGAGACCCAGTACTTC. The J gene is TRBJ2-5, the V gene TRBV15; D is possibly TRBD1 (5 bases). The V gene's germline CDR1 is LNHNV and CDR2 YYDKDF (reference sequence). This CDR3 contains 15 residues. V shed 0 bases and J shed 3 bases, with 11 bases lying between them.

A few counts support this clone. The CDR3 sequence: CAWSPGIAGGKETQYF. The DNA of the CDR3 is TGTGCCTGGAGTCCCGGGATAGCGGGAGGAAAAGAGACCCAGTACTTC. V usage is TRBV30 and J usage is TRBJ2-5, with 10 bases aligning to TRBD2. After removal of 2 bases from V and 3 bases from J, the junction contained 9 bases not matched to a gene. CDR1 is GTSNPN, CDR2 SVGIG, per germline (reference sequence). This CDR3 has 16 residues. The whole variable domain, remainder taken from reference TRBV30 and TRBJ2-5, is SQTIHQWPATLVQPVGSPLSLECTVEGTSNPNLYWYRQAAGRGLQLLFYSVGIGQISSEVPQNLSASRPQDRQFILSSKKLLLSDSGFYLCAWSPGIAGGKETQYFGPGTRLLVL.

This clone appeared a single time. The chain links TRBV5-1 to TRBJ1-4, with D possibly TRBD1 on 5 matching bases. Germline CDR1 and CDR2: SGHRS and YFSETQ. Deletions cut 7 bases from V and 3 bases from J, with 10 bases between. The CDR3 has 13 residues. The CDR3: CASQGTPNEKLFF. The CDR3 region has the DNA TGCGCCAGCCAGGGCACCCCTAATGAAAAACTGTTTTTT. Variable domain in full (rest from reference TRBV5-1 and TRBJ1-4): KAGVTQTPRYLIKTRGQQVTLSCSPISGHRSVSWYQQTPGQGLQFLFEYFSETQRNKGNFPGRFSGRQFSNSRSEMNVSTLELGDSALYLCASQGTPNEKLFFGSGTQLSVL.